Below are 24 T cell receptor beta chains sequenced from a single sample in a study of blood T cell repertoires in COVID-19. Repertoires were generated with immunoSEQ multiplex PCR, while TCRdb's copy carries only in-frame clones and drops some. This table has about 190,000 clones, about nine tenths appearing once. The specimen sequenced was peripheral blood. All receptors come from a man aged 25-45 years with acute or convalescent COVID-19.

The chain employs TRBV11-3 and TRBJ2-1; unclear D gene. The CDR3 runs 13 residues. The V end lost 5 bases, the J end lost 4 bases, and 9 bases lay between the germline ends. Looked up from germline, CDR1 is SGHNT and CDR2 is YENEEA. CDR3 nucleotide sequence: TGTGCCAGCAGCCCCGACGGGTACAATGAGCAGTTCTTC. It translates to CASSPDGYNEQFF.

The chain recombines TRBV4-1 with TRBJ2-5; TRBD2 aligns across 11 bases. Germline CDR1 reads MGHRA; CDR2 reads YSYEKL. CDR3 length equals 17 residues. With 2 bases clipped from V and 5 bases from J, the junction kept 10 bases outside the gene matches. CDR3 amino acids: CASSQQWTSGSGETQYF. The CDR3 DNA reads as TGCGCCAGCAGCCAACAATGGACTAGCGGGTCGGGCGAGACCCAGTACTTC.

The chain couples TRBV14 to TRBJ2-7; D is unresolved. From germline, CDR1 is SGHDN and CDR2 FVKESK. CDR3 length equals 12 residues. V lost 3 bases, J lost 3 bases, and 6 bases lay in between. This CDR3 is CASSHVDYEQYF. The CDR3 bases are TGTGCCAGCAGCCATGTAGACTACGAGCAGTACTTC.

The gene calls are TRBV6-4 and TRBJ1-2, with D uncertain. CDR3 size: 13 residues. Looked up from germline, CDR1 is MRHNA and CDR2 is SNTAGT. V lost 4 bases and J 8 bases, leaving 14 bases between the germline ends. The chain's CDR3 is CASSAGNLRGYTF. For the CDR3, the DNA is TGTGCCAGCAGTGCGGGGAATTTGCGCGGCTACACCTTC.

The genes are TRBV6-5 and TRBJ1-1, with a possible D match to TRBD1 (6 bases). The V and J ends lost 0 bases and 5 bases respectively, with 13 bases between them. Germline V gene sequence: CDR1 MNHEY, CDR2 SVGAGI. There are 15 residues in the CDR3. The CDR3, as DNA: TGTGCCAGCAGTTACTCGATGGGGGCTGGAACTGAAGCTTTCTTT. This gives the protein CASSYSMGAGTEAFF.

This sequence joins TRBV5-4 and TRBJ2-1; maybe TRBD2 (5 bases). V was clipped by 0 bases and J by 7 bases, with 14 bases between them. The CDR3 loop spans 15 amino acids. Germline CDR1 SGHNT, CDR2 YYREEE (reference sequence). CDR3 sequence: CASSLGGIKANEQFF. Written as DNA, the CDR3 is TGTGCCAGCAGCTTGGGAGGGATCAAGGCGAATGAGCAGTTCTTC.

The chain joins TRBV4-1 to TRBJ1-5; TRBD1 aligns across 9 bases. The V segment lost 0 bases and the J segment 4 bases; nucleotides outside the gene matches: 10. The CDR3 loop spans 18 amino acids. Germline V gene data show CDR1 as MGHRA and CDR2 as YSYEKL. The CDR3 coding sequence is TGCGCCAGCAGCCAAGACCCCCTGGACAGGGGTTGGAATCAGCCCCAGCATTTT. Its protein product is CASSQDPLDRGWNQPQHF.

J is TRBJ1-5 and V is TRBV28; TRBD1 might be the D (6 bases). Trimming removed 1 base from V and 5 bases from J, with 15 bases in between. The germline CDR1 and CDR2 sequences are MDHEN and SYDVKM. This CDR3 is 16 amino acids long. In nucleotides, the CDR3 is TGTGCCAGCAGTTTATATGGACAGTTCGGGTATCAGCCCCAGCATTTT. Encoded protein: CASSLYGQFGYQPQHF.

The chain links TRBV12-3 or TRBV12-4 to TRBJ1-1; no definite D call. The germline V and J ends were trimmed by 4 bases and 0 bases, with 6 bases remaining between them. CDR3 length: 13 residues. The CDR3, as DNA: TGTGCCAGCAGTTCGGGTGTGAACACTGAAGCTTTCTTT. It specifies CASSSGVNTEAFF.

The chain recombines TRBV7-2 with TRBJ2-5; 16 bases line up with TRBD2. This CDR3 has 18 residues. Germline-derived CDR1 and CDR2 are SGHTA and FQGNSA. V shed 1 base, J shed 5 bases, and the junction held 7 bases outside the gene matches. In DNA form, the CDR3 reads TGTGCCAGCAGCTTAGTTGGGACTAGCGGGGGGGCAGGGGAGACCCAGTACTTC. Translating it yields CASSLVGTSGGAGETQYF.

V and J are TRBV4-2 and TRBJ2-1; a weak D match, TRBD2 (6 bases). Trimming took 4 bases from V and 8 from J, leaving 18 bases between them. From germline, CDR1 is LGHNA and CDR2 YNFKEQ. This CDR3 contains 15 residues. The CDR3, as DNA: TGTGCCAGCAGCCTTCCACGGGGGTGGGGGGATGAGCAGTTCTTC. Its translation is CASSLPRGWGDEQFF.

The CDR3 nucleotides read TGTGCCAGCTCACCGGACAGGTACGAGCAGTACTTC. Amino acids: CASSPDRYEQYF. The rearrangement links TRBV18 to TRBJ2-7; 7 nucleotides match TRBD1. V was clipped by 3 bases and J by 4 bases; unmatched bases: 0. The CDR3 is 12 residues long. Per germline, CDR1 KGHSH and CDR2 LQKENI.

In its sample, this clone was seen a few times. The chain is built from TRBV6-5 and TRBJ2-1, with TRBD2 identical over 9 bases. This CDR3 is built from 15 residues. Germline lookup yields CDR1 MNHEY and CDR2 SVGAGI. With 5 bases clipped from V and 5 bases from J, the junction kept 7 bases outside the gene matches. Written as DNA, the CDR3 is TGTGCCAGCAGTCTTTTGACTAGCGGACACAATGAGCAGTTCTTC. It encodes CASSLLTSGHNEQFF.

The DNA for the CDR3 is TGTGCCAGCAGCCGACTTGATAATGAGCAGTTCTTC. This encodes CASSRLDNEQFF. This chain joins TRBV4-2 and TRBJ2-1; D uncertain. The CDR3 runs 12 residues. The ends were cut back, 4 bases at V and 7 bases at J, with 8 bases in the middle. Germline V CDR1 and CDR2: LGHNA, YNFKEQ.

This chain uses TRBV5-4 with TRBJ2-5, with no clear D. CDR1 and CDR2 from the germline V gene are SGHNT and YYREEE (reference sequence). Trimming cost V 5 bases and J 5 bases, with 13 bases left between them. The CDR3 spans 13 residues. Here the CDR3 DNA reads TGTGCCAGCAGTACCCGTGGGCCGGAGACCCAGTACTTC. This codes for CASSTRGPETQYF. Supplemented by reference TRBV5-4 and TRBJ2-5, the full variable domain reads ETGVTQSPTHLIKTRGQQVTLRCSSQSGHNTVSWYQQALGQGPQFIFQYYREEENGRGNFPPRFSGLQFPNYSSELNVNALELDDSALYLCASSTRGPETQYFGPGTRLLVL.

In its sample, this clone was seen once. This chain uses TRBV19 with TRBJ1-6, with D perhaps matching TRBD1 (6 bases). V was clipped by 7 bases and J by 7 bases, with 14 bases between them. Germline CDR1 LNHDA, CDR2 SQIVND (reference sequence). The CDR3 is 14 residues long. Here the CDR3 reads CASIQGRGNSPLHF. Here the CDR3 DNA reads TGTGCCAGTATACAGGGAAGAGGGAATTCACCCCTCCACTTT.

This chain connects TRBV4-1 to TRBJ2-7; 9 positions agree with TRBD1. The CDR3 has 15 amino acids. The V segment lost 0 bases and the J segment 6 bases; nucleotides outside the gene matches: 6. CDR1 is MGHRA and CDR2 is YSYEKL in the germline V gene. This CDR3 is CASSQEGTGSIEQYF. The CDR3 nucleotides are TGCGCCAGCAGCCAAGAGGGGACAGGGAGTATCGAGCAGTACTTC.

The genes are TRBV9 and TRBJ1-4; possibly TRBD1 for D (6 bases). The CDR3 sequence is 13 residues long. CDR1 and CDR2 (germline): SGDLS, YYNGEE. The V gene lost 3 bases and the J gene lost 7 bases, with 10 bases spanning the gap. The CDR3: CASSAGTSEKLFF. Written as DNA, the CDR3 is TGTGCCAGCAGCGCCGGGACATCTGAAAAACTGTTTTTT.

The rearrangement uses TRBV9 and TRBJ1-2, with 8 bases identical to TRBD1. The CDR3 length is 16 residues. Germline-derived CDR1 and CDR2 are SGDLS and YYNGEE. The V and J ends lost 3 bases and 4 bases, in that order; junction bases with no gene match: 11. CDR3 sequence (DNA): TGTGCCAGCAGCGGAGTGAGCTATGGGACAGGCTATGGCTACACCTTC. This encodes CASSGVSYGTGYGYTF.

The rearrangement links TRBV14 to TRBJ2-2; D unclear. The CDR3 contains 14 residues. CDR1 is SGHDN and CDR2 is FVKESK in the germline V gene. Trimming stripped 3 bases from V and 1 base from J, with 6 bases between. This chain's CDR3 is CASSHRQNTGELFF. For the CDR3, the DNA is TGTGCCAGCAGCCACCGACAGAACACCGGGGAGCTGTTTTTT. Full variable domain (outside the CDR3, taken from reference TRBV14 and TRBJ2-2): EAGVTQFPSHSVIEKGQTVTLRCDPISGHDNLYWYRRVMGKEIKFLLHFVKESKQDESGMPNNRFLAERTGGTYSTLKVQPAELEDSGVYFCASSHRQNTGELFFGEGSRLTVL.

V is TRBV6-5 and J is TRBJ1-6, with 7 bases that match TRBD1. CDR3 length: 16 amino acids. V gave up 4 bases and J gave up 7 bases; unmatched junction bases: 10. Germline CDR1 is MNHEY and CDR2 is SVGAGI. The CDR3 region is CASSWVGQGENSPLHF. The CDR3, as DNA: TGTGCCAGCAGTTGGGTGGGCCAGGGGGAAAATTCACCCCTCCACTTT.

V gene TRBV28 combines with J gene TRBJ2-2; no clear D. The CDR3 extends over 11 amino acids. Trimming took 6 bases from V and 4 from J, leaving 3 bases between them. From germline, CDR1 is MDHEN and CDR2 SYDVKM. As DNA, the CDR3 is TGTGCCAGCAGCGTCACCGGGGAGCTGTTTTTT. Translation: CASSVTGELFF.

The chain links TRBV6-5 to TRBJ2-5, with 7 nucleotides matching TRBD1. The V and J ends lost 7 bases and 3 bases, in that order; junction bases with no gene match: 11. The germline V gene encodes CDR1 MNHEY and CDR2 SVGAGI. CDR3 size: 15 residues. Here the CDR3 reads CASTPRTGGKETQYF. CDR3 bases: TGTGCCAGCACCCCCCGGACAGGAGGAAAAGAGACCCAGTACTTC.

V usage is TRBV11-2 and J usage is TRBJ1-2, with D perhaps TRBD1 (6 bases). The germline gives CDR1 SGHAT, CDR2 FQNNGV. CDR3 length equals 12 residues. V was cut by 5 bases and J by 8 bases, with 12 bases left in between. The CDR3 nucleotides are TGTGCCAGCAGCCCGTTCAGGGGCGGCTACACCTTC. Encoded protein: CASSPFRGGYTF.